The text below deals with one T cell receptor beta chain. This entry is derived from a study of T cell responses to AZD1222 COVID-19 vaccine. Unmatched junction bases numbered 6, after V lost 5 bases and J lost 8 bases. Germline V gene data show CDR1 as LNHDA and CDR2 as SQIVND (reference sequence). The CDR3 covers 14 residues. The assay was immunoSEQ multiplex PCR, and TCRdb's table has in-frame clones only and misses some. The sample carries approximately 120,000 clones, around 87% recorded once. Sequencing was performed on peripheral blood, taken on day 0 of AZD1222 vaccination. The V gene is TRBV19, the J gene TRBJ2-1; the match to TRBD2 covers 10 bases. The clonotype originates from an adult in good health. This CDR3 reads CASSASGSGDEQFF. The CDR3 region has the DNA TGTGCCAGTAGTGCTAGCGGGAGTGGGGATGAGCAGTTCTTC.